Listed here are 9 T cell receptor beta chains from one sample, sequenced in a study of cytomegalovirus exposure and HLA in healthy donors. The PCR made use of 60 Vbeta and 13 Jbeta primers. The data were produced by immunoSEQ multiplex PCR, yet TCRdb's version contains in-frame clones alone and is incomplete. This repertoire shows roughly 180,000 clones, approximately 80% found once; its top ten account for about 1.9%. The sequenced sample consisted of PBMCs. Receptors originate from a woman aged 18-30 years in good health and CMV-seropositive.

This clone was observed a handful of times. The CDR3 DNA sequence: TGTGCCAGTAGTATCCTGCAGGGGAATCAGCCCCAGCATTTT. As protein: CASSILQGNQPQHF. V is TRBV19 and J is TRBJ1-5, with D tentatively TRBD1 (6 bases). The CDR3 has 14 amino acids. V was pared by 3 bases and J by 4 bases, with 10 bases between. Germline V CDR1 and CDR2: LNHDA, SQIVND (reference sequence).

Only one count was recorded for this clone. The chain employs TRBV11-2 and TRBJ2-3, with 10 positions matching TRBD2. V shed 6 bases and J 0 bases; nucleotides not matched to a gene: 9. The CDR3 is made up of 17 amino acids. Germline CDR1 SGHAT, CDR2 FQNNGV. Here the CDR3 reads CASSSSGLAASTDTQYF. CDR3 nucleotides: TGTGCCAGCAGTTCAAGCGGACTAGCGGCTAGCACAGATACGCAGTATTTT.

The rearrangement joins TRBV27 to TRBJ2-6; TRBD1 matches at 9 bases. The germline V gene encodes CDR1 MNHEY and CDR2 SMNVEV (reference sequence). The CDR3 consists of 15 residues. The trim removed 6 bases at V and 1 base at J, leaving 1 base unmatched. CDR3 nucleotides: TGTGCCAGCAGGACAGGGGGGTCTGGGGCCAACGTCCTGACTTTC. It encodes CASRTGGSGANVLTF.

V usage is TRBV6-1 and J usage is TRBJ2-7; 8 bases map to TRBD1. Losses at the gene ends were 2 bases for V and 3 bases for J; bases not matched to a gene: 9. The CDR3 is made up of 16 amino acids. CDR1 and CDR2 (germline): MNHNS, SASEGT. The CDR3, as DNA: TGTGCCAGCAGTGAAAACGGCAGGGGGCCTGTCTACGAGCAGTACGTC. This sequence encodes CASSENGRGPVYEQYV.

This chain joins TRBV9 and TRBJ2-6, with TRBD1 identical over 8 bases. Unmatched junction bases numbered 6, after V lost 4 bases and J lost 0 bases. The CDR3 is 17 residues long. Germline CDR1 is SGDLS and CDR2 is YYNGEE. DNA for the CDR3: TGTGCCAGCAGCCACGGGACAGGCAACTCTGGGGCCAACGTCCTGACTTTC. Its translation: CASSHGTGNSGANVLTF. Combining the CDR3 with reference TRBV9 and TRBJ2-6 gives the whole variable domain DSGVTQTPKHLITATGQRVTLRCSPRSGDLSVYWYQQSLDQGLQFLIQYYNGEERAKGNILERFSAQQFPDLHSELNLSSLELGDSALYFCASSHGTGNSGANVLTFGAGSRLTVL.

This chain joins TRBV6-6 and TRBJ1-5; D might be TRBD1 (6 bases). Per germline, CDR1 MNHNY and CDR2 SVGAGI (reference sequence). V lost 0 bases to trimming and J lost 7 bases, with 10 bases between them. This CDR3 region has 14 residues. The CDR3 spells CASSYSGRGQPQHF. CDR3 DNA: TGTGCCAGCAGTTACTCAGGGAGGGGGCAGCCCCAGCATTTT.

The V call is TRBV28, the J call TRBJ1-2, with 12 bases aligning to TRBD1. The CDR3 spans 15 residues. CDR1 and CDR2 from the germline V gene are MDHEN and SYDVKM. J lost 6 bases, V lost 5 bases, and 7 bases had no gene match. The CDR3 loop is CASSPGGTGGDGYTF. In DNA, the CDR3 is TGTGCCAGCAGTCCCGGGGGGACAGGGGGCGATGGCTACACCTTC.

CDR3 in amino acids: CASSTRGSKETQYF. The CDR3 DNA reads as TGTGCCAGCAGTACCCGAGGGAGCAAAGAGACCCAGTACTTC. V gene TRBV6-1 combines with J gene TRBJ2-5, with D maybe TRBD2 (5 bases). CDR1 is MNHNS and CDR2 is SASEGT in the germline V gene. The CDR3 sequence is 14 residues long. Trimming removed 5 bases from V and 3 bases from J, with 13 bases in between.

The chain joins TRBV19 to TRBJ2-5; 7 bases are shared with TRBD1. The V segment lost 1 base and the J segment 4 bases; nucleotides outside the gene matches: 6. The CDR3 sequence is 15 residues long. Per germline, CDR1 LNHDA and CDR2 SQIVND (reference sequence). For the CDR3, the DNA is TGTGCCAGTAGTATAGTGGTAAACAGGGGAGAGACCCAGTACTTC. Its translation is CASSIVVNRGETQYF.